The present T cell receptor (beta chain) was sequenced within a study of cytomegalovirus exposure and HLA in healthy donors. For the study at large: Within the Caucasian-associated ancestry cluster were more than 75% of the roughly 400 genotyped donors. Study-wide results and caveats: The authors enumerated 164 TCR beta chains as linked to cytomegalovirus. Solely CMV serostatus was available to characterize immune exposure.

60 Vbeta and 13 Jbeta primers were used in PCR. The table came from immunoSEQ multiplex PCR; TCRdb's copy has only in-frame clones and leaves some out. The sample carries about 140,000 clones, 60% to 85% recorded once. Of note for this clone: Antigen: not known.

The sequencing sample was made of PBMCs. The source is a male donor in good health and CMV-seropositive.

This CDR3 reads CASSLGTGGSYEQYF. Here the CDR3 DNA reads TGTGCCAGCAGCTTAGGGACAGGGGGCTCCTACGAGCAGTACTTC. V and J are TRBV11-1 and TRBJ2-7; the match to TRBD1 covers 10 bases. The trim removed 1 base at V and 0 bases at J, leaving 0 bases unmatched. CDR1 SGHAT and CDR2 FQDESV come from the germline V gene (reference sequence). The CDR3 spans 15 residues.